What follows is one TCR beta chain and its context. The data are from a study of blood T cell repertoires in COVID-19. Study-level information: PBMCs, B-cell-depleted T cells, or T cells provided the cDNA or gDNA that made up the material.

V was cut by 7 bases and J by 3 bases, with 12 bases left in between. This CDR3 contains 13 residues. CDR1 and CDR2 from the germline V gene are KGHSH and LQKENI. Per the authors' pipeline: Cell counts per sample came from amplifying reference gene primers. Data came from immunoSEQ multiplex PCR; TCRdb stores just in-frame clones and leaves some out. V and J calls and clone size are copied from that table; D and trimming were computed from the DNA. The table lists 110,000 to 150,000 clones, around nine tenths of them singletons. Sequenced input: peripheral blood. The chain carries TRBV18 and TRBJ1-1; D is unclear. This clonotype was obtained from a woman aged 45-59 years with acute or convalescent COVID-19. The CDR3 loop reads CASFFYRDTEAFF. CDR3 in DNA: TGTGCCAGCTTCTTCTATCGGGACACTGAAGCTTTCTTT.